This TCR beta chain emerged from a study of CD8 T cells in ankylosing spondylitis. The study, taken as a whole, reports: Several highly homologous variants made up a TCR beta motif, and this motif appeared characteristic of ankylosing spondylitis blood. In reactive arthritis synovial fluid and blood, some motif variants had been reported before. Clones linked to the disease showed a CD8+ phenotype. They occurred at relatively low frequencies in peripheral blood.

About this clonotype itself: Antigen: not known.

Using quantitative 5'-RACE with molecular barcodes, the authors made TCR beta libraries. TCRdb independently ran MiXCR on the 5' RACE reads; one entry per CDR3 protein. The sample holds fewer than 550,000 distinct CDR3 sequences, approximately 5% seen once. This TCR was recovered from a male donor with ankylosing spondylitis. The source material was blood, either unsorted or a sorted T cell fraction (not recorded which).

The DNA of the CDR3 is TGTGCCAGCAGCTTAGCGGGGGGTCCCGGGGAGCTGTTTTTT. It codes for CASSLAGGPGELFF. The V call is TRBV7-9, the J call TRBJ2-2; D is perhaps TRBD2 (6 bases). CDR3 length: 14 residues. V lost 0 bases, J lost 6 bases, and 8 bases lay in between. Germline CDR1 SEHNR, CDR2 FQNEAQ (reference sequence).